This TCR beta chain comes out of a study of PD-1 blockade in mismatch repair-deficient tumors. The CDR3 loop spans 15 amino acids. The germline CDR1 and CDR2 sequences are SGHRS and YFSETQ. The trim removed 4 bases at V and 4 bases at J, leaving 8 bases unmatched. Repertoires were generated with immunoSEQ multiplex PCR, while TCRdb's copy carries only in-frame clones and drops some. The data hold about 14,000 clones, with around 87% observed a single time. Study-wide results and caveats: Tumor-resident clones, often absent from pretreatment blood, expanded after pembrolizumab and then contracted. All three positive peptides came from frameshift mutations, yielding 140 or so blood TCRs.

This sample's time point: approximately ten-day in vitro stimulation with candidate neoantigen peptide 6. The TCR-sequenced patients were a few responders to pembrolizumab. A note on this clone: Its specificity is unknown.

This chain joins TRBV5-1 and TRBJ2-7; the match to TRBD1 covers 10 bases. The sequence came from an adult with mismatch repair-deficient cancer. Sequencing was performed on cells cultured in vitro, taken from a patient treated with pembrolizumab. This chain's CDR3 is CASSLNPGQGYEQYF. CDR3 bases: TGCGCCAGCAGCCTCAATCCGGGACAGGGGTACGAGCAGTACTTC.